Presented here are 21 T cell receptor beta chains from one specimen sequenced in a study of blood T cell repertoires in COVID-19. Repertoires were generated with immunoSEQ multiplex PCR, while TCRdb's copy carries only in-frame clones and drops some. The sample has under 300,000 clones, 80% to 90% seen once. The source material was peripheral blood. Receptors were obtained from an elderly man with acute or convalescent COVID-19.

The chain uses TRBV28 and TRBJ1-2; 7 bases map to TRBD1. The V gene's germline CDR1 is MDHEN and CDR2 SYDVKM. CDR3 length: 15 residues. V was pared by 6 bases and J by 5 bases, with 12 bases of the junction left unmatched. The CDR3 DNA reads as TGTGCCAGCAGGTTAACCGACAGGGTTGGGTATGGCTACACCTTC. Translation: CASRLTDRVGYGYTF.

The V and J genes are TRBV28 and TRBJ1-2; the D is unclear. Per the germline V gene, CDR1 is MDHEN and CDR2 is SYDVKM. V shed 2 bases and J shed 5 bases, with 12 bases lying between them. The CDR3 contains 14 residues. The CDR3 sequence: CASSLPGGEYGYTF. The CDR3, as DNA: TGTGCCAGCAGTTTACCCGGAGGAGAGTATGGCTACACCTTC.

This clone came up once. The chain is built from TRBV7-2 and TRBJ2-6; TRBD1 is a possible D gene (5 bases). With 1 base removed from V and 0 bases from J, the gap between germline ends came to 10 bases. Per germline, CDR1 SGHTA and CDR2 FQGNSA. This CDR3 region has 17 residues. CDR3 sequence (DNA): TGTGCCAGCAGCTTAGTTGGGGCGTCCTCTGGGGCCAACGTCCTGACTTTC. This gives the protein CASSLVGASSGANVLTF.

This sequence joins TRBV19 and TRBJ2-5; maybe TRBD2 (6 bases). V was trimmed by 3 bases and J by 5 bases, leaving 16 bases between them. The V gene's germline CDR1 is LNHDA and CDR2 SQIVND (reference sequence). This CDR3 contains 15 residues. The DNA for the CDR3 is TGTGCCAGTAGTATGGTCCCAGGGACTGGGGAGACCCAGTACTTC. The encoded protein is CASSMVPGTGETQYF.

V usage is TRBV2 and J usage is TRBJ2-5; D might be TRBD1 (5 bases). V lost 4 bases to trimming and J lost 5 bases, with 17 bases between them. There are 15 residues in the CDR3. Germline V gene lookup returns CDR1 SNHLY and CDR2 FYNNEI. CDR3 nucleotide sequence: TGTGCCAGCAGTGCCCAGGGCAGGGTGGGCGAGACCCAGTACTTC. Translated: CASSAQGRVGETQYF.

This chain links TRBV27 with TRBJ1-2; 8 nucleotides agree with TRBD1. Germline CDR1 reads MNHEY; CDR2 reads SMNVEV (reference sequence). V trimming: 5 bases; J trimming: 0 bases; junction bases outside the gene matches: 5. This CDR3 contains 15 residues. CDR3 sequence (DNA): TGTGCCAGCAGTCCGGGACAGGCTTCTAACTATGGCTACACCTTC. Its protein product is CASSPGQASNYGYTF.

The chain employs TRBV3-1 (or the pseudogene TRBV3-2) and TRBJ2-7, with 7 positions matching TRBD1. There are 14 residues in the CDR3. The V gene's germline CDR1 is LGHDT and CDR2 YNNKEL (reference sequence). V gave up 4 bases and J gave up 3 bases; unmatched junction bases: 6. This CDR3 is CASSLTGSDYEQYF. CDR3 coding DNA: TGTGCCAGCAGCCTGACAGGGTCAGACTACGAGCAGTACTTC.

The table lists this clone with a few counts. The gene calls are TRBV28 and TRBJ1-6, with 9 bases lining up with TRBD1. J was trimmed by 9 bases and V by 6 bases; bases with no gene match: 9. Germline V gives CDR1 MDHEN, CDR2 SYDVKM. This CDR3 has 15 residues. The CDR3 region has the DNA TGTGCCAGCAGAGATACAGGGGGCAGCGGTTCACCCCTCCACTTT. Protein product: CASRDTGGSGSPLHF.

The chain couples TRBV28 to TRBJ2-7, with D tentatively TRBD1 (5 bases). Germline V lookup: CDR1 MDHEN, CDR2 SYDVKM. The CDR3 totals 15 residues. V was clipped by 1 base and J by 3 bases, with 13 bases between them. The CDR3 loop reads CASSLSGPGNYEQYF. In DNA form, the CDR3 reads TGTGCCAGCAGTTTATCAGGGCCAGGGAACTACGAGCAGTACTTC.

The V call is TRBV27, the J call TRBJ1-6, with 8 bases lining up with TRBD1. Unmatched junction bases numbered 11, after V lost 7 bases and J lost 9 bases. The CDR3 totals 15 residues. Germline loops: CDR1 MNHEY, CDR2 SMNVEV (reference sequence). CDR3 bases: TGTGCCAGCACCCTCGGTCGGCAGGGGGCTTCACCCCTCCACTTT. It codes for CASTLGRQGASPLHF.

The sample holds many counts of this clone. This CDR3 is CAWSAVHEQYF. CDR3 nucleotide sequence: TGTGCCTGGAGTGCTGTCCACGAGCAGTACTTC. The chain uses TRBV30 and TRBJ2-7, with unresolved D. Trimming shortened V by 1 base and J by 5 bases, and 6 bases separated the two germline ends. Looked up from germline, CDR1 is GTSNPN and CDR2 is SVGIG (reference sequence). The CDR3 consists of 11 residues.

This clone appeared once. The V gene is TRBV10-3, the J gene TRBJ2-5; possibly TRBD2 for D (5 bases). CDR3 length: 14 amino acids. Germline V lookup: CDR1 ENHRY, CDR2 SYGVKD. V was clipped by 6 bases and J by 2 bases, with 13 bases between them. The CDR3 DNA is TGTGCCATCAGGGACTCCCGTTATCAAGAGACCCAGTACTTC. Amino acids: CAIRDSRYQETQYF.

The DNA of the CDR3 is TGTGCCAGCAGCTTGGTTTCGGGGAATGGCCGGGAGCTGTTTTTT. Translating it yields CASSLVSGNGRELFF. The rearrangement joins TRBV5-5 to TRBJ2-2; D possibly corresponds to TRBD2 (5 bases). The CDR3 is made up of 15 amino acids. Germline V gene sequence: CDR1 SGHKS, CDR2 YYEKEE (reference sequence). V lost 0 bases and J lost 9, with 15 bases in between.

This chain uses TRBV5-1 with TRBJ2-5; 11 bases are shared with TRBD2. From germline, CDR1 is SGHRS and CDR2 YFSETQ. The CDR3 spans 18 residues. V lost 4 bases to trimming and J lost 2 bases; unmatched junction nucleotides: 13. Written as DNA, the CDR3 is TGCGCCAGCAGCGCCGGGACTAGCGGAGGGGGGAGGCAAGAGACCCAGTACTTC. This encodes CASSAGTSGGGRQETQYF.

The chain joins TRBV3-1 (or the pseudogene TRBV3-2) to TRBJ2-2; no reliable D call. CDR3 size: 12 residues. In germline, CDR1 is LGHDT, CDR2 YNNKEL (reference sequence). Trimming cost V 2 bases and J 7 bases, with 5 bases left between them. The CDR3 spells CASSQSVGELFF. In DNA form, the CDR3 reads TGTGCCAGCAGCCAATCCGTCGGGGAGCTGTTTTTT.

V and J are TRBV6-1 and TRBJ1-5; no definite D call. There are 15 residues in the CDR3. Trimming took off 1 base at V and 4 bases at J, with 11 bases between the two ends. Germline V gene data show CDR1 as MNHNS and CDR2 as SASEGT. The CDR3 sequence: CASSEVSGVNQPQHF. The CDR3 nucleotides are TGTGCCAGCAGTGAAGTGTCGGGAGTTAATCAGCCCCAGCATTTT.

The chain has TRBV3-1 (or the pseudogene TRBV3-2) and TRBJ2-3; TRBD2 is a possible D gene (6 bases). Trimming stripped 4 bases from V and 2 bases from J, with 19 bases between. The CDR3 is 17 amino acids. The germline V gene encodes CDR1 LGHDT and CDR2 YNNKEL (reference sequence). CDR3 in DNA: TGTGCCAGCAGCCCGAGGGCCCTCGCGGGGTTCACAGATACGCAGTATTTT. It specifies CASSPRALAGFTDTQYF.

The rearrangement joins TRBV7-2 to TRBJ2-5; TRBD1 might be the D (6 bases). In germline, CDR1 is SGHTA, CDR2 FQGNSA. This CDR3 spans 15 amino acids. Trimming shortened V by 5 bases and J by 5 bases, and 18 bases separated the two germline ends. For the CDR3, the DNA is TGTGCCAGCAGCACCCGAACAGGGAATGATGAGACCCAGTACTTC. Its protein is CASSTRTGNDETQYF.

The rearrangement uses TRBV10-2 and TRBJ2-5; a weak D match, TRBD2 (5 bases). The CDR3 consists of 12 residues. Germline CDR1 reads WSHSY; CDR2 reads SAAADI. V lost 11 bases and J 4 bases, leaving 14 bases between the germline ends. For the CDR3, the DNA is TGCGCCGCATCCCCTAGCCTAGAGACCCAGTACTTC. This sequence encodes CAASPSLETQYF.

The chain combines TRBV6-5 with TRBJ1-2; 7 bases agree with TRBD1. After removal of 6 bases from V and 4 bases from J, the junction contained 11 bases not matched to a gene. The CDR3 spans 15 residues. Germline CDR1 and CDR2: MNHEY and SVGAGI. The CDR3 DNA sequence: TGTGCCAGCAGACCAACAGGGGCAAAGGGCTATGGCTACACCTTC. This translates into CASRPTGAKGYGYTF.

The chain has TRBV5-6 and TRBJ2-7; TRBD1 matches 7 bases. From germline, CDR1 is SGHDT and CDR2 YYEEEE. The V gene end was trimmed by 0 bases and the J gene end by 5 bases; junction bases not matched to a gene: 8. This CDR3 contains 15 residues. This CDR3 reads CASSLAGTVANEQYF. CDR3 DNA sequence: TGTGCCAGCAGCTTGGCCGGGACAGTTGCTAACGAGCAGTACTTC.